This record looks at one T cell receptor (beta chain) sequence and its context. This record comes from a study of blood T cell repertoires in COVID-19. Study summary: Both acute and convalescent COVID-19 samples were obtained from the United States, Italy and Spain. Nucleic acid was either cDNA or gDNA, and it came from T cells, B-cell-depleted T cells, or PBMCs.

Germline values: CDR1 SQVTM, CDR2 ANQGSEA. The J segment lost 0 bases and the V segment lost 6 bases, leaving 9 bases of the junction unmatched. This CDR3 comprises 16 residues. In the source study's methods: Amplification of reference gene primers was used by the study to estimate nucleated cell counts. The table came from immunoSEQ multiplex PCR; TCRdb's copy has only in-frame clones and leaves some out. For V, J and clone size, that table is used; D and trimming come from the DNA. This sample has 200,000 to 250,000 clones, with about 88% found just once. This receptor was taken from a middle-aged man who had recovered from COVID-19. The sequenced material came from peripheral blood. The chain is built from TRBV29-1 and TRBJ1-2; 11 bases align to TRBD1. CDR3 DNA: TGCAGCGTCGGTCGCGGGACAGGGGGTTCTAACTATGGCTACACCTTC. Its translation: CSVGRGTGGSNYGYTF.